The clone carrying this T cell receptor beta chain was found a few times. What it recognizes is unknown. The entry originates in a study of response to subunit inactivated influenza vaccine. Study results and caveats: With each seasonal influenza vaccination, the authors suggested, few new T cells are recruited.

A single record per CDR3 protein comes from TCRdb applying MiXCR to the RT-PCR reads. In the table there are around 530,000 distinct CDR3 sequences, 16% of which are singletons. CDR3 size: 14 residues. Looked up from germline, CDR1 is MNHEY and CDR2 is SVGEGT. J gave up 2 bases and V 6 bases, and 4 bases lay outside the gene matches. The receptor was isolated from a man aged 50 to 69 who received an inactivated influenza vaccine. Specimen: CD4+ T cells sorted from PBMCs, collected less than 30 months after vaccination. This chain uses TRBV6-2 or TRBV6-3 with TRBJ1-2; 9 bases are a match to TRBD1. CDR3 residues: CASSRTGANYGYTF. CDR3 sequence (DNA): TGTGCCAGCAGCCGGACAGGGGCCAACTATGGCTACACCTTC.